Sequencing of this T cell receptor beta chain was carried out in a study of blood T cell repertoires in COVID-19. Study information: The samples span acute and convalescent COVID-19 from the United States, Italy and Spain. T cells, B-cell-depleted T cells, or PBMCs provided the cDNA or gDNA that served as material.

Here immunoSEQ multiplex PCR was the method, and the copy in TCRdb shows in-frame clones only, minus some. Of approximately 140,000 clones in the sample, roughly nine tenths are singletons; the top ten hold less than 5%. Cohorts were based on clinical histories the participants reported. Germline-derived CDR1 and CDR2 are LNHDA and SQIVND (reference sequence). The CDR3 sequence is 14 residues long. V shed 3 bases, J shed 4 bases, and the junction held 2 bases outside the gene matches. The chain couples TRBV19 to TRBJ1-1; 10 bases align to TRBD1. The source of this sequence is a woman aged 40 to 50 who had been exposed to COVID-19. The sample consisted of PBMCs or T cells enriched from blood (not recorded which). The chain's CDR3 is CASSIRQGATEAFF. The CDR3 region has the DNA TGTGCCAGTAGTATCCGACAGGGGGCCACTGAAGCTTTCTTT.